This T cell receptor (beta chain) is from a study of blood T cell repertoires in COVID-19. The wider study: Acute and convalescent COVID-19 specimens originated in the United States, Italy and Spain. The cDNA or gDNA used as material had been derived from T cells, B-cell-depleted T cells, or PBMCs.

Germline V gives CDR1 SGHNT, CDR2 YYREEE (reference sequence). This CDR3 comprises 17 residues. Unmatched junction bases numbered 11, after V lost 4 bases and J lost 1 base. Seattle cases were enrolled at active infection and followed longitudinally. Authors' processing steps: Cell counts per sample came from amplifying reference gene primers. Assay used: immunoSEQ multiplex PCR; TCRdb lists only in-frame clones, some missing. V and J calls plus clone size are reproduced from that table; the DNA served to infer D and trimming. The sample holds roughly 150,000 clones; roughly 90% are singletons and the top ten take about 5.3%.

The receptor was derived from a man younger than 30 with COVID-19, enrolled during active disease. J is TRBJ1-1 and V is TRBV5-4, with 9 bases that match TRBD1. Material: peripheral blood. CDR3 sequence reads: CASSRTGGMGRNTEAFF. CDR3 bases: TGTGCCAGCAGCAGAACAGGGGGCATGGGGAGGAACACTGAAGCTTTCTTT.